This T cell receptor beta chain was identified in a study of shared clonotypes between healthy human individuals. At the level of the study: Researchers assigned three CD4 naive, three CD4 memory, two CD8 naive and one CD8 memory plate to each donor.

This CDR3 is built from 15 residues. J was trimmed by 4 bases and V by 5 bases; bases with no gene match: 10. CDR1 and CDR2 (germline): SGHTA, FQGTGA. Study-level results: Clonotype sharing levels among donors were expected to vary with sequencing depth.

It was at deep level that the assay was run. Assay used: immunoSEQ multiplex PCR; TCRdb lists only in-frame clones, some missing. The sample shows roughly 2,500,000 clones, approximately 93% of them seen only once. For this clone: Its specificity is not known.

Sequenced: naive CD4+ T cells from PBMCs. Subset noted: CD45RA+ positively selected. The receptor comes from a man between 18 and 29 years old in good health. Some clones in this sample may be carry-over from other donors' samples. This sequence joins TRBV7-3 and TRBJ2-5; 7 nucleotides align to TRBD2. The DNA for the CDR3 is TGTGCCAGCAGCCGACGTTTCGGGAGGTCAGAGACCCAGTACTTC. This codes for CASSRRFGRSETQYF.